The 7 T cell receptor beta chains in this list originate from one sample, sequenced in a study of blood T cell repertoires in COVID-19. Measured with immunoSEQ multiplex PCR; TCRdb has only the in-frame clones, and not every one. The repertoire holds approximately 210,000 clones, approximately 87% seen once, with just over 2.5% in the top ten. Sequencing was carried out using peripheral blood. Every receptor here comes from a woman aged 70-85 years with active or convalescent COVID-19.

This clone appeared a single time. This chain's CDR3 is CASRMGQNYGYTF. The DNA of the CDR3 is TGCGCCAGCAGAATGGGACAGAACTATGGCTACACCTTC. This chain links TRBV5-1 with TRBJ1-2; 7 bases are a match to TRBD1. Unmatched junction bases numbered 3, after V lost 5 bases and J lost 2 bases. CDR1 is SGHRS, CDR2 YFSETQ, per germline. The CDR3 is made up of 13 amino acids. The variable domain in full, with the rest retrieved from reference TRBV5-1 and TRBJ1-2, is KAGVTQTPRYLIKTRGQQVTLSCSPISGHRSVSWYQQTPGQGLQFLFEYFSETQRNKGNFPGRFSGRQFSNSRSEMNVSTLELGDSALYLCASRMGQNYGYTFGSGTRLTVV.

There are a few counts of this clone. This CDR3 is CASSLPGGGYEKLFF. CDR3 coding DNA: TGTGCCAGCAGCTTACCGGGAGGGGGTTATGAAAAACTGTTTTTT. The chain uses TRBV7-9 and TRBJ1-4; a weak D match, TRBD1 (6 bases). V was clipped by 2 bases and J by 6 bases, with 13 bases between them. The CDR3 runs 15 residues. The germline V gene has CDR1 SEHNR and CDR2 FQNEAQ (reference sequence).

This clone has a handful of counts. This chain links TRBV5-1 with TRBJ1-1, with D perhaps TRBD1 (6 bases). The V gene's germline CDR1 is SGHRS and CDR2 YFSETQ. The CDR3 has 16 amino acids. V dropped 5 bases and J dropped 3 bases, with 20 bases sitting between them. The CDR3 DNA reads as TGCGCCAGCAGGTCCGAGCCCGCCAGGGGTGACACTGAAGCTTTCTTT. It yields the protein CASRSEPARGDTEAFF.

This clone is a singleton in its sample. The rearrangement joins TRBV10-3 to TRBJ1-5; TRBD1 is a possible D gene (5 bases). Germline-derived CDR1 and CDR2 are ENHRY and SYGVKD. The V end was cut by 3 bases, the J end by 7 bases, with 10 bases between. CDR3 length: 13 residues. The DNA for the CDR3 is TGTGCCATCAGTGATGGGGCCGGGCAGCCCCAGCATTTT. Translating gives CAISDGAGQPQHF.

The rearrangement uses TRBV3-1 (or the pseudogene TRBV3-2) and TRBJ1-2; D gene unclear. CDR3 length equals 15 residues. V was trimmed by 3 bases and J by 7 bases, leaving 18 bases between them. Germline V gene data show CDR1 as LGHDT and CDR2 as YNNKEL (reference sequence). In DNA form, the CDR3 reads TGTGCCAGCAGCCATTTCGATCCCGGGGTAGGTGGCTACACCTTC. It is translated as CASSHFDPGVGGYTF.

This chain joins TRBV4-2 and TRBJ2-1, with 10 nucleotides matching TRBD2. Germline V gene sequence: CDR1 LGHNA, CDR2 YNFKEQ. The CDR3 loop spans 17 amino acids. V lost 3 bases to trimming and J lost 0 bases; unmatched junction nucleotides: 5. The CDR3 DNA sequence: TGTGCCAGCAGCCAGAGTCCTAGCGGGAGCTCCTACAATGAGCAGTTCTTC. Residues: CASSQSPSGSSYNEQFF.

The rearrangement joins TRBV5-1 to TRBJ2-5, with 10 nucleotides matching TRBD1. Unmatched junction bases numbered 12, after V lost 6 bases and J lost 4 bases. Looked up from germline, CDR1 is SGHRS and CDR2 is YFSETQ. The CDR3 runs to 16 residues. CDR3 protein: CASTSFPGTGAETQYF. The CDR3 bases are TGCGCCAGCACCTCCTTCCCCGGGACAGGGGCAGAGACCCAGTACTTC. The entire variable domain, with the rest obtained from reference TRBV5-1 and TRBJ2-5, is as follows: KAGVTQTPRYLIKTRGQQVTLSCSPISGHRSVSWYQQTPGQGLQFLFEYFSETQRNKGNFPGRFSGRQFSNSRSEMNVSTLELGDSALYLCASTSFPGTGAETQYFGPGTRLLVL.